This T cell receptor (beta chain) was observed in a study of shared clonotypes between healthy human individuals. This clone has a single count. Trimming cost V 5 bases and J 1 base; bases outside gene matches: 5. CDR3 size: 16 residues. The germline V gene has CDR1 MNHNY and CDR2 SVGAGI (reference sequence). Measured with immunoSEQ multiplex PCR; TCRdb has only the in-frame clones, and not every one. Of just over 2,000,000 clones listed, about 95% are singletons. CD45RO negativity and positive selection for CCR7 defined naive CD8 cells, a population that excluded terminally differentiated effector memory CD45RA+ cells.

The receptor was derived from a man between 18 and 35 years old in good health. J is TRBJ2-2 and V is TRBV6-6; 9 bases are shared with TRBD1. Material: naive CD8+ T cells sorted from blood. CDR3 in amino acids: CASSRDREENTGELFF. The CDR3 DNA is TGTGCCAGCAGTAGGGACAGGGAGGAGAACACCGGGGAGCTGTTTTTT.